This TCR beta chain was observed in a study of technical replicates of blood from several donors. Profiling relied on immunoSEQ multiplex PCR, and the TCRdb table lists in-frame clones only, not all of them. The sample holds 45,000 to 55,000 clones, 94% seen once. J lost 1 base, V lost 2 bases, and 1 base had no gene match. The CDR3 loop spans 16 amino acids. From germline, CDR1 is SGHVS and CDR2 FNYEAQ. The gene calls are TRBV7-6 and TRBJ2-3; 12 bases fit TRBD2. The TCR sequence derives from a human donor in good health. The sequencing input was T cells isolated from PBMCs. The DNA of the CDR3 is TGTGCCAGCAGCTTAAGACTAGCGGGGGGCACAGATACGCAGTATTTT. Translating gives CASSLRLAGGTDTQYF.